One sample yielded the 28 T cell receptor beta chains listed below, sequenced in a study of CD8+ T cells in alopecia areata. RNA was extracted and reverse transcribed into cDNA as the sequencing template. Using immunoSEQ multiplex PCR, the repertoire was profiled, and TCRdb retains in-frame clones only, with some absent. The table has about 130,000 clones, approximately 58% seen once. The sample in question was CD4+ T cells sorted from blood, obtained at week 0. Source of these receptors: a human donor with alopecia areata.

This clone was seen a single time. The chain carries TRBV7-2 and TRBJ2-7, with 8 nucleotides matching TRBD1. Germline assignment: CDR1 SGHTA and CDR2 FQGNSA. The J segment lost 3 bases and the V segment lost 5 bases, leaving 3 bases of the junction unmatched. CDR3 length equals 13 residues. CDR3 sequence (DNA): TGTGCCAGCAGCGACAGGGGTCGCTACGAGCAGTACTTC. As protein: CASSDRGRYEQYF.

As concerns this clone: Relative to the germline gene, one junction end is altered; a read error may explain this. The chain links TRBV2 to TRBJ1-2, with TRBD1 matching over 7 bases. The CDR3 spans 14 residues. Germline CDR1 SNHLY, CDR2 FYNNEI. DNA for the CDR3: TGTGCCAGCAGAGAAGGGGACAGTGGCTATGGCTACACCTTC. This codes for CASREGDSGYGYTF.

J is TRBJ1-5 and V is TRBV4-1, with D possibly being TRBD1 (5 bases). Germline CDR1 is MGHRA and CDR2 is YSYEKL. This CDR3 region has 16 residues. Trimming took 3 bases from V and 7 from J, leaving 19 bases between them. CDR3 in DNA: TGCGCCAGCAGCCAGGTTACGGGACTTTATAGGCAGCCCCAGCATTTT. Its translation: CASSQVTGLYRQPQHF.

The rearrangement links TRBV7-3 to TRBJ2-1; the D is unclear. V lost 2 bases and J lost 6, with 14 bases in between. Germline V CDR1 and CDR2: SGHTA, FQGTGA. There are 15 residues in the CDR3. The CDR3, as DNA: TGTGCCAGCAGCTTAGACCAGGCGTCGGGCAATGAGCAGTTCTTC. It encodes CASSLDQASGNEQFF.

The V and J genes are TRBV7-6 and TRBJ2-1; D remains unclear. V shed 5 bases and J shed 5 bases, with 16 bases lying between them. Germline CDR1 and CDR2: SGHVS and FNYEAQ. The CDR3 contains 15 residues. Here the CDR3 DNA reads TGTGCCAGCAGCCTCACTCCGTCCAGCAACAATGAGCAGTTCTTC. This codes for CASSLTPSSNNEQFF.

The CDR3 nucleotides are TGTGCCAGCAACCTAGCCGGAACAGGGGATGGCTACACCTTC. This gives the protein CASNLAGTGDGYTF. V usage is TRBV9 and J usage is TRBJ1-2; 7 nucleotides line up with TRBD1. Losses at the gene ends were 6 bases for V and 6 bases for J; bases not matched to a gene: 11. Germline CDR1 and CDR2: SGDLS and YYNGEE. The CDR3 consists of 14 residues. The whole variable domain, filled in from reference TRBV9 and TRBJ1-2, reads DSGVTQTPKHLITATGQRVTLRCSPRSGDLSVYWYQQSLDQGLQFLIQYYNGEERAKGNILERFSAQQFPDLHSELNLSSLELGDSALYFCASNLAGTGDGYTFGSGTRLTVV.

The genes are TRBV4-1 and TRBJ1-2; a weak D match, TRBD1 (6 bases). This CDR3 has 15 residues. The germline gives CDR1 MGHRA, CDR2 YSYEKL. The germline V and J ends were trimmed by 0 bases and 7 bases, with 15 bases remaining between them. CDR3 region: CASSQDEDSRFGYTF. The CDR3 region has the DNA TGCGCCAGCAGCCAAGATGAGGACAGCCGGTTTGGCTACACCTTC.

There are a few counts of this clone. The rearrangement uses TRBV4-1 and TRBJ2-3; possibly TRBD2 for D (5 bases). The CDR3 runs 17 residues. Germline values: CDR1 MGHRA, CDR2 YSYEKL. The germline V and J ends were trimmed by 1 base and 2 bases, with 16 bases remaining between them. The CDR3, as DNA: TGCGCCAGCAGCCAAGGAGGTAGCGAGGATATCACAGATACGCAGTATTTT. Its protein is CASSQGGSEDITDTQYF.

This clone was counted between two and nine times. V usage is TRBV4-3 and J usage is TRBJ2-3; D is unresolved. Looked up from germline, CDR1 is LGHNA and CDR2 is YSLEER. V lost 0 bases and J lost 11, with 9 bases in between. CDR3 length equals 12 residues. The CDR3 loop reads CASSQENRRQYF. CDR3 DNA: TGCGCCAGCAGCCAAGAGAATCGGCGGCAGTATTTT.

This chain links TRBV7-2 with TRBJ2-1, with 10 bases that match TRBD2. Germline assignment: CDR1 SGHTA and CDR2 FQGNSA. The CDR3 is 14 amino acids. V dropped 1 base and J dropped 9; count of bases not matched to a gene: 3. The CDR3 here is CASSLGLAGIEQFF. CDR3 bases: TGTGCCAGCAGCTTAGGACTAGCGGGTATTGAGCAGTTCTTC.

In this sample, this clone turned up a few times. The rearrangement uses TRBV18 and TRBJ1-3, with D maybe TRBD1 (5 bases). CDR3 size: 18 residues. The germline V gene has CDR1 KGHSH and CDR2 LQKENI. The V gene lost 1 base and the J gene lost 2 bases, with 18 bases spanning the gap. The CDR3, as DNA: TGTGCCAGCTCACCACTTAAAAGGGCACAGGCCGCTGGAAACACCATATATTTT. It encodes CASSPLKRAQAAGNTIYF.

This chain connects TRBV4-1 to TRBJ2-1, with D uncertain. The CDR3 is made up of 13 amino acids. Germline assignment: CDR1 MGHRA and CDR2 YSYEKL. Trimming left V 0 bases short and J 3 bases short, with 3 bases between. The CDR3: CASSQDNYNEQFF. CDR3 sequence (DNA): TGCGCCAGCAGCCAAGACAACTACAATGAGCAGTTCTTC.

The V call is TRBV5-4, the J call TRBJ2-5; D gene ambiguous. Germline lookup yields CDR1 SGHNT and CDR2 YYREEE (reference sequence). The CDR3 runs 13 residues. V lost 5 bases and J lost 1, with 9 bases in between. The CDR3 sequence is CASSSPAQETQYF. CDR3 DNA: TGTGCCAGCAGTTCACCAGCCCAAGAGACCCAGTACTTC.

V gene TRBV7-2 combines with J gene TRBJ1-1; D is undetermined. The V end lost 3 bases, the J end lost 1 base, and 6 bases lay between the germline ends. Looked up from germline, CDR1 is SGHTA and CDR2 is FQGNSA. The CDR3 runs to 13 residues. As DNA, the CDR3 is TGTGCCAGCAGCTTTCGGCAGAACACTGAAGCTTTCTTT. Translating it yields CASSFRQNTEAFF.

This clone showed up just a few times. The chain recombines TRBV7-2 with TRBJ2-2; no clear D. The CDR3 extends over 14 amino acids. Trimming cost V 2 bases and J 3 bases, with 7 bases left between them. The V gene's germline CDR1 is SGHTA and CDR2 FQGNSA. CDR3 DNA: TGTGCCAGCAGCTTACAGCTTGACACCGGGGAGCTGTTTTTT. Residues: CASSLQLDTGELFF.

This clone was counted a single time. The chain employs TRBV5-1 and TRBJ2-7; 13 nucleotides line up with TRBD2. Losses at the gene ends were 4 bases for V and 3 bases for J; bases not matched to a gene: 7. This CDR3 spans 16 amino acids. CDR1 is SGHRS and CDR2 is YFSETQ in the germline V gene. CDR3 DNA sequence: TGCGCCAGCAGCAACTCGGGACTAGCGGGATACTACGAGCAGTACTTC. This encodes CASSNSGLAGYYEQYF.

This chain uses TRBV5-4 with TRBJ2-3; weak D call: TRBD2 (5 bases). CDR1 and CDR2 (germline): SGHNT, YYREEE (reference sequence). V was pared by 4 bases and J by 1 base, with 10 bases between. This CDR3 is 14 amino acids long. The chain's CDR3 is CASSPAEGTDTQYF. CDR3 DNA sequence: TGTGCCAGCAGCCCGGCGGAGGGCACAGATACGCAGTATTTT.

This clone was observed a handful of times. The rearrangement uses TRBV5-1 and TRBJ2-7, with D possibly being TRBD1 (6 bases). Germline CDR1 reads SGHRS; CDR2 reads YFSETQ. CDR3 length equals 13 residues. Trimming shortened V by 0 bases and J by 3 bases, and 7 bases separated the two germline ends. The CDR3 loop is CASSLARGYEQYF. As DNA, the CDR3 is TGCGCCAGCAGCTTGGCCAGGGGCTACGAGCAGTACTTC. The whole variable domain, filled in from reference TRBV5-1 and TRBJ2-7, reads KAGVTQTPRYLIKTRGQQVTLSCSPISGHRSVSWYQQTPGQGLQFLFEYFSETQRNKGNFPGRFSGRQFSNSRSEMNVSTLELGDSALYLCASSLARGYEQYFGPGTRLTVT.

J is TRBJ2-2 and V is TRBV6-6; D gene unclear. Germline V gene sequence: CDR1 MNHNY, CDR2 SVGAGI (reference sequence). V lost 6 bases, J lost 1 base, and 6 bases lay in between. The CDR3 runs 13 residues. The CDR3 spells CASSHRNTGELFF. In DNA form, the CDR3 reads TGTGCCAGCAGCCACCGGAACACCGGGGAGCTGTTTTTT.

This clone was observed a few times. This chain joins TRBV10-3 and TRBJ1-2; D is uncertain. V was trimmed by 11 bases and J by 8 bases, leaving 15 bases between them. Germline CDR1 and CDR2: ENHRY and SYGVKD. The CDR3 has 11 amino acids. CDR3 in amino acids: CAAAENWGYTF. The CDR3 DNA reads as TGTGCCGCGGCCGAGAATTGGGGCTACACCTTC.

The chain joins TRBV4-3 to TRBJ2-5; 10 nucleotides agree with TRBD2. The CDR3 extends over 20 amino acids. Germline V gene data show CDR1 as LGHNA and CDR2 as YSLEER. With 0 bases clipped from V and 4 bases from J, the junction kept 17 bases outside the gene matches. CDR3 sequence reads: CASSQDRMGGTSGAAETQYF. The CDR3 nucleotides are TGCGCCAGCAGCCAAGATCGCATGGGTGGTACTAGCGGGGCCGCAGAGACCCAGTACTTC.

The rearrangement uses TRBV5-1 and TRBJ2-7; 7 bases map to TRBD1. CDR1 is SGHRS, CDR2 YFSETQ, per germline. J was trimmed by 7 bases and V by 0 bases; bases with no gene match: 10. This CDR3 comprises 15 residues. CDR3 loop: CASSLGYDRAQEQYF. For the CDR3, the DNA is TGCGCCAGCAGCTTGGGGTACGACAGGGCCCAGGAGCAGTACTTC.

The chain combines TRBV7-3 with TRBJ2-3; 7 bases are shared with TRBD2. The germline CDR1 and CDR2 sequences are SGHTA and FQGTGA. V was pared by 4 bases and J by 3 bases, with 7 bases of the junction left unmatched. CDR3 length: 15 residues. CDR3 residues: CASSSQLGGTDTQYF. The CDR3 DNA is TGTGCCAGCAGCTCCCAGTTGGGAGGGACAGATACGCAGTATTTT.

The chain combines TRBV2 with TRBJ1-2; D perhaps matches TRBD1 (5 bases). The V gene's germline CDR1 is SNHLY and CDR2 FYNNEI. The CDR3 contains 13 residues. V dropped 3 bases and J dropped 0 bases, with 5 bases sitting between them. For the CDR3, the DNA is TGTGCCAGCAGTGAGGGACCTAACTATGGCTACACCTTC. Its protein product is CASSEGPNYGYTF.

In DNA form, the CDR3 reads TGTGCCAGCAGCCTCCTAGCGGGGGGCCGAACCGATCAAGAGACCCAGTACTTC. Translated, it gives CASSLLAGGRTDQETQYF. V is TRBV13 and J is TRBJ2-5, with 11 positions matching TRBD2. In germline, CDR1 is PRHDT, CDR2 FYEKMQ (reference sequence). V gave up 5 bases and J gave up 2 bases; unmatched junction bases: 13. The length of the CDR3 is 18 residues.

The V gene is TRBV2, the J gene TRBJ2-7, with D perhaps given as TRBD1 or TRBD2 (5 bases each). The CDR3 loop spans 13 amino acids. Deletions cut 6 bases from V and 4 bases from J, with 13 bases between. Germline V CDR1 and CDR2: SNHLY, FYNNEI. The CDR3: CASRRDGNYEQYF. The CDR3 DNA reads TGTGCCAGCAGACGGGACGGAAATTACGAGCAGTACTTC.

The chain recombines TRBV5-1 with TRBJ2-1, with 8 bases lining up with TRBD2. Germline values: CDR1 SGHRS, CDR2 YFSETQ. The V segment lost 1 base and the J segment 6 bases; nucleotides outside the gene matches: 3. The CDR3 sequence is 14 residues long. Written as DNA, the CDR3 is TGCGCCAGCAGCTTGAAACTAGCGGCCAATGAGCAGTTCTTC. Its protein product is CASSLKLAANEQFF.

The chain recombines TRBV9 with TRBJ1-2; 7 nucleotides line up with TRBD1. CDR1 SGDLS and CDR2 YYNGEE come from the germline V gene. The V gene end was trimmed by 3 bases and the J gene end by 5 bases; junction bases not matched to a gene: 4. This CDR3 has 13 residues. The CDR3 sequence is CASSEPGQYGYTF. CDR3 sequence (DNA): TGTGCCAGCAGCGAACCGGGACAGTATGGCTACACCTTC.